This T cell receptor (beta chain) appears in the sequencing data of a study of T cell responses to AZD1222 COVID-19 vaccine. This clone was observed a single time. CDR3 size: 13 residues. CDR1 and CDR2 (germline): WNHNN, SYGVQD (reference sequence). Trimming cost V 6 bases and J 2 bases, with 10 bases left between them. This table comes from immunoSEQ multiplex PCR, and its TCRdb copy is limited to in-frame clones, with some not included. This table holds 100,000 to 150,000 clones, about 89% found once. The sequenced sample was peripheral blood, obtained on day 0 of AZD1222 vaccination. The TCR was taken from an adult in good health. The chain joins TRBV10-1 to TRBJ1-1; D perhaps matches TRBD1 (5 bases). CDR3 DNA: TGCGCCAGCAGGGGACGGCTTAACACTGAAGCTTTCTTT. Translating gives CASRGRLNTEAFF.